Each of the 24 T cell receptor beta chains below was sequenced from the same sample in a study of glioma-infiltrating T cells after dendritic cell vaccination. Sequencing was performed with immunoSEQ multiplex PCR; in TCRdb, only in-frame clones are kept and a portion is missing. The sample carries roughly 100,000 clones, 90% recorded once. Time point: after dendritic cell vaccination, including at tumor progression/relapse. The sequences come from blood, collected after dendritic cell vaccination. Receptors were obtained from a human donor with glioblastoma.

This clone was counted a single time. In nucleotides, the CDR3 is TGTGCCAGCACCGCGGGGGCCCCAGATACGCAGTATTTT. The encoded protein is CASTAGAPDTQYF. The chain is built from TRBV25-1 and TRBJ2-3; tentative D call: TRBD2 (7 bases). This CDR3 has 13 amino acids. V dropped 7 bases and J dropped 4 bases, with 12 bases sitting between them. Germline loops: CDR1 MGHDK, CDR2 SYGVNS.

The V gene is TRBV30, the J gene TRBJ2-3, with D possibly being TRBD1 (5 bases). Germline loops: CDR1 GTSNPN, CDR2 SVGIG (reference sequence). V lost 0 bases and J 0 bases, leaving 10 bases between the germline ends. The CDR3 loop spans 15 amino acids. The CDR3 protein is CAWSVWQGSTDTQYF. The CDR3 DNA reads as TGTGCCTGGAGTGTATGGCAGGGAAGCACAGATACGCAGTATTTT.

The count of this clone is one. The V gene is TRBV5-1, the J gene TRBJ1-1, with D possibly TRBD1 on 5 matching bases. CDR1 SGHRS and CDR2 YFSETQ come from the germline V gene. The V gene lost 0 bases and the J gene lost 8 bases, with 14 bases spanning the gap. The CDR3 has 14 residues. The CDR3 sequence: CASSLASGGWEAFF. Here the CDR3 DNA reads TGCGCCAGCAGCTTGGCCTCGGGGGGTTGGGAAGCTTTCTTT.

This clone was observed a handful of times. This chain uses TRBV5-1 with TRBJ1-4; 12 bases line up with TRBD1. The CDR3 length is 18 residues. V trimming: 3 bases; J trimming: 7 bases; junction bases outside the gene matches: 13. Germline values: CDR1 SGHRS, CDR2 YFSETQ. CDR3 DNA sequence: TGCGCCAGCAGCTCCGGGACAGGGGGCGGGAGGCATAGTGAAAAACTGTTTTTT. This encodes CASSSGTGGGRHSEKLFF.

The DNA of the CDR3 is TGTGCCAGCAGTCTGCTGGGGCCAAGGCGGGGCACTGAAGCTTTCTTT. Translating it yields CASSLLGPRRGTEAFF. The chain carries TRBV27 and TRBJ1-1, with a weak D call TRBD1 (5 bases). Trimming pared 5 bases from V and 4 bases from J, leaving 20 bases between. CDR1 is MNHEY, CDR2 SMNVEV, per germline (reference sequence). The length of the CDR3 is 16 residues.

In this sample, this clone turned up a few times. The sample has other DNA sequences that encode this CDR3 too. V is TRBV11-2 and J is TRBJ2-5, with TRBD1 matching over 10 bases. The CDR3 spans 13 residues. The V segment lost 5 bases and the J segment 4 bases; nucleotides outside the gene matches: 1. Per the germline V gene, CDR1 is SGHAT and CDR2 is FQNNGV. Here the CDR3 DNA reads TGTGCCAGCAGCAGGACAGGGGGAGAGACCCAGTACTTC. This translates into CASSRTGGETQYF.

This chain joins TRBV5-1 and TRBJ1-1; 9 nucleotides match TRBD1. The V gene end was trimmed by 2 bases and the J gene end by 8 bases; junction bases not matched to a gene: 7. Germline CDR1 reads SGHRS; CDR2 reads YFSETQ. The CDR3 sequence is 14 residues long. The CDR3 sequence: CASSFGGQGNEAFF. The CDR3 DNA follows: TGCGCCAGCAGCTTTGGGGGACAGGGAAACGAAGCTTTCTTT.

The J gene is TRBJ1-3, the V gene TRBV30; 8 bases agree with TRBD1. This CDR3 has 14 residues. The germline V gene has CDR1 GTSNPN and CDR2 SVGIG (reference sequence). Losses at the gene ends were 2 bases for V and 4 bases for J; bases not matched to a gene: 4. As DNA, the CDR3 is TGTGCCTGGAGTCTGGGACAGGAAGGAAACACCATATATTTT. Amino acid sequence: CAWSLGQEGNTIYF.

This sequence joins TRBV6-1 and TRBJ1-4; tentative D call: TRBD1 (6 bases). The CDR3 is 13 residues long. Germline lookup yields CDR1 MNHNS and CDR2 SASEGT. Trimming stripped 11 bases from V and 6 bases from J, with 16 bases between. The CDR3, as DNA: TGTGCCGGATCCGGGACACTTTATGAAAAACTGTTTTTT. This codes for CAGSGTLYEKLFF.

In its sample, this clone was seen once. V and J are TRBV29-1 and TRBJ2-3; the D gene is possibly TRBD2 (6 bases). Per the germline V gene, CDR1 is SQVTM and CDR2 is ANQGSEA. The V gene lost 1 base and the J gene lost 3 bases, with 17 bases spanning the gap. The CDR3 runs 16 residues. The CDR3, as DNA: TGCAGCGTTGAAGGCCAGGGCGGGGAGTATACAGATACGCAGTATTTT. Protein sequence: CSVEGQGGEYTDTQYF.

The chain joins TRBV11-2 to TRBJ1-2, with 8 bases that match TRBD1. The J segment lost 0 bases and the V segment lost 4 bases, leaving 7 bases of the junction unmatched. This CDR3 region has 16 residues. Per the germline V gene, CDR1 is SGHAT and CDR2 is FQNNGV. Here the CDR3 DNA reads TGTGCCAGCAGCTCCCGTTGGACAGGGACTAACTATGGCTACACCTTC. Translation gives CASSSRWTGTNYGYTF. Full variable domain (rest looked up from reference TRBV11-2 and TRBJ1-2): EAGVAQSPRYKIIEKRQSVAFWCNPISGHATLYWYQQILGQGPKLLIQFQNNGVVDDSQLPKDRFSAERLKGVDSTLKIQPAKLEDSAVYLCASSSRWTGTNYGYTFGSGTRLTVV.

The chain employs TRBV10-3 and TRBJ1-2, with TRBD1 identical over 9 bases. With 6 bases clipped from V and 4 bases from J, the junction kept 12 bases outside the gene matches. CDR1 and CDR2 from the germline V gene are ENHRY and SYGVKD. The CDR3 is 16 amino acids. CDR3 coding DNA: TGTGCCATCAGCAACCGGGACAGGGTATTTGGCTATGGCTACACCTTC. Its protein is CAISNRDRVFGYGYTF.

V and J are TRBV27 and TRBJ2-7; TRBD2 matches 10 bases. Per the germline V gene, CDR1 is MNHEY and CDR2 is SMNVEV (reference sequence). V was pared by 6 bases and J by 6 bases, with 5 bases of the junction left unmatched. The CDR3 covers 13 residues. The CDR3: CASRAGGSGEQYF. The DNA for the CDR3 is TGTGCCAGCAGAGCGGGGGGGTCTGGCGAGCAGTACTTC.

This clone came up once. The chain carries TRBV27 and TRBJ2-7; a weak D match, TRBD1 (8 bases). This CDR3 has 14 amino acids. Trimming pared 4 bases from V and 3 bases from J, leaving 13 bases between. Germline-derived CDR1 and CDR2 are MNHEY and SMNVEV (reference sequence). Here the CDR3 reads CASSYRGGFYEQYF. In DNA form, the CDR3 reads TGTGCCAGCAGTTACAGGGGGGGTTTCTACGAGCAGTACTTC.

The chain couples TRBV5-8 to TRBJ1-1, with D maybe TRBD1 (5 bases). V lost 2 bases, J lost 3 bases, and 11 bases lay in between. Germline lookup yields CDR1 SGHTS and CDR2 YDEGEE. CDR3 length: 14 residues. Written as DNA, the CDR3 is TGTGCCAGCAGCTTTGGATCCAGGGACACTGAAGCTTTCTTT. Amino acids: CASSFGSRDTEAFF.

The chain uses TRBV10-1 and TRBJ2-1; 8 bases agree with TRBD2. The CDR3 is made up of 14 amino acids. Germline V gene data show CDR1 as WNHNN and CDR2 as SYGVQD (reference sequence). The V gene end was trimmed by 9 bases and the J gene end by 0 bases; junction bases not matched to a gene: 4. The CDR3 DNA is TGCGCCAGGTTAGCGGGAAGCTCCTACAATGAGCAGTTCTTC. Its protein is CARLAGSSYNEQFF.

This clone was recorded a few times. This rearrangement joins TRBV7-8 to TRBJ2-1, with a possible D match to TRBD1 (6 bases). The germline CDR1 and CDR2 sequences are SGHVS and FQNEAQ. CDR3 size: 16 residues. V was pared by 4 bases and J by 2 bases, with 15 bases between. The CDR3 reads CASSSDTGTTYNEQFF. CDR3 coding DNA: TGTGCCAGCAGCTCGGACACCGGGACAACCTACAATGAGCAGTTCTTC.

The chain uses TRBV29-1 and TRBJ2-5; possible D gene TRBD1, 6 bases. Trimming pared 4 bases from V and 11 bases from J, leaving 17 bases between. Germline values: CDR1 SQVTM, CDR2 ANQGSEA. The CDR3 has 12 amino acids. Here the CDR3 DNA reads TGCAGCGTTGTGCTGGGGGCAAGGGAGCAGTACTTC. Translation: CSVVLGAREQYF.

This chain links TRBV14 with TRBJ2-1; TRBD2 matches 11 bases. Trimming cost V 0 bases and J 3 bases; bases outside gene matches: 10. The CDR3 loop spans 19 amino acids. From germline, CDR1 is SGHDN and CDR2 FVKESK. The CDR3 coding sequence is TGTGCCAGCAGCCAAGACCCCCTTGCTCTAGCGGGAGGCTACAATGAGCAGTTCTTC. It is translated as CASSQDPLALAGGYNEQFF.

The chain uses TRBV19 and TRBJ2-1, with 11 bases matching TRBD2. Germline lookup yields CDR1 LNHDA and CDR2 SQIVND (reference sequence). The length of the CDR3 is 14 residues. The J segment lost 9 bases and the V segment lost 5 bases, leaving 6 bases of the junction unmatched. This CDR3 is CASSPLAGGIEQFF. CDR3 coding DNA: TGTGCCAGTAGTCCTCTAGCGGGAGGAATTGAGCAGTTCTTC.

This clone occurred once. The chain has TRBV10-2 and TRBJ2-6; 10 bases are a match to TRBD1. This CDR3 is built from 17 residues. J gave up 1 base and V 10 bases, and 10 bases lay outside the gene matches. Germline CDR1 and CDR2: WSHSY and SAAADI. The DNA for the CDR3 is TGCGCCACTAAGGGAGGGACAGGGGTTTCTGGGGCCAACGTCCTGACTTTC. It is translated as CATKGGTGVSGANVLTF.

This clone has just a few counts. The genes are TRBV10-3 and TRBJ2-7; TRBD2 matches at 9 bases. The V gene's germline CDR1 is ENHRY and CDR2 SYGVKD. This CDR3 has 13 amino acids. The V gene end was trimmed by 10 bases and the J gene end by 0 bases; junction bases not matched to a gene: 4. CDR3 protein: CATGGLASYEQYF. The CDR3 nucleotides are TGTGCCACCGGGGGACTAGCCTCCTACGAGCAGTACTTC.

The gene calls are TRBV5-4 and TRBJ2-6; 8 bases are shared with TRBD2. The germline V gene has CDR1 SGHNT and CDR2 YYREEE (reference sequence). CDR3 length: 17 residues. The V segment lost 3 bases and the J segment 2 bases; nucleotides outside the gene matches: 7. The CDR3 bases are TGTGCCAGCAGCTCCCTGGCGGGGGGAACTGGGGCCAACGTCCTGACTTTC. It yields the protein CASSSLAGGTGANVLTF.

This clone was seen once. This rearrangement joins TRBV5-6 to TRBJ1-4, with D uncertain. With 3 bases removed from V and 7 bases from J, the gap between germline ends came to 10 bases. The CDR3 totals 13 residues. Germline CDR1 is SGHDT and CDR2 is YYEEEE. CDR3 protein: CASSSRVTEKLFF. CDR3 nucleotide sequence: TGTGCCAGCAGCTCGAGGGTGACTGAAAAACTGTTTTTT.